The 29 T cell receptor beta chains below come from one sample, sequenced in a study. MiXCR was run by TCRdb on the 5' RACE reads, yielding one entry per CDR3 protein. Of about 6,200 distinct CDR3 sequences in the sample, roughly three fifths were seen once. Sequenced input: naive CD4+ T cells sorted from blood. The subset denotes: naive CD4+ T cells, CD4+CD45RA+CD25-. These receptors were taken from a female donor with breast cancer.

The chain recombines TRBV6-5 with TRBJ1-3; D gene uncertain. The CDR3 covers 15 residues. V was shortened by 7 bases and J by 5 bases, with 18 bases between the two germline ends. Per the germline V gene, CDR1 is MNHEY and CDR2 is SVGAGI. As DNA, the CDR3 is TGTGCCAGCACCACTAATGGTCGGGGAAGAAACACCATATATTTT. Translating it yields CASTTNGRGRNTIYF.

In its sample, this clonotype was seen once. The J gene is TRBJ1-2, the V gene TRBV5-6; 7 bases agree with TRBD1. The CDR3 consists of 15 residues. CDR1 and CDR2 from the germline V gene are SGHDT and YYEEEE. The trim removed 1 base at V and 4 bases at J, leaving 7 bases unmatched. Here the CDR3 DNA reads TGTGCCAGCAGCTTGTACGGACAGGTGATCTATGGCTACACCTTC. Translated, it gives CASSLYGQVIYGYTF. The full variable domain, with the rest looked up from reference TRBV5-6 and TRBJ1-2, is DAGVTQSPTHLIKTRGQQVTLRCSPKSGHDTVSWYQQALGQGPQFIFQYYEEEERQRGNFPDRFSGHQFPNYSSELNVNALLLGDSALYLCASSLYGQVIYGYTFGSGTRLTVV.

This clonotype was seen a few times. V gene TRBV2 combines with J gene TRBJ2-7; D not resolved. This CDR3 contains 14 residues. The germline V gene has CDR1 SNHLY and CDR2 FYNNEI. The germline V and J ends were trimmed by 9 bases and 5 bases, with 20 bases remaining between them. In DNA form, the CDR3 reads TGTGCCAGTAGAACCGGGCTTAGCTGGAACGAGCAGTACTTC. Translating it yields CASRTGLSWNEQYF.

This rearrangement joins TRBV10-2 to TRBJ2-7; TRBD1 or TRBD2 may be the D gene (5 bases each). Trimming removed 4 bases from V and 2 bases from J, with 9 bases in between. CDR3 length equals 13 residues. Germline CDR1 is WSHSY and CDR2 is SAAADI. CDR3 region: CASSATGPYEQYV. The CDR3 coding sequence is TGCGCCAGCAGTGCCACGGGGCCCTACGAGCAGTACGTC.

On this clonotype: This CDR3 fails to terminate in the conserved phenylalanine or tryptophan, so it likely reflects a read error. It is unclear where the CDR3 begins or ends on the DNA, so no DNA is shown, and the CDR3 is as TCRdb lists it. This chain joins TRBV5-1 and TRBJ2-3; no check of the table's D call, TRBD1, against the DNA was made. The CDR3 is 13 amino acids long, termini counted. CDR1 is SGHRS and CDR2 is YFSETQ in the germline V gene. This CDR3 is CASSKDPGTVASV.

This clonotype was observed a handful of times. The rearrangement links TRBV6-6 to TRBJ2-1, with 9 bases identical to TRBD2. CDR1 MNHNY and CDR2 SVGAGI come from the germline V gene (reference sequence). There are 19 residues in the CDR3. V lost 1 base and J lost 5; bases outside the gene matches: 15. CDR3 nucleotides: TGTGCCAGCAGTTACTTAAGTCCCGGGGTAGCGGGAGTCAACAATGAGCAGTTCTTC. This codes for CASSYLSPGVAGVNNEQFF.

The chain carries TRBV5-6 and TRBJ2-5; weak D call: TRBD1 (5 bases). V was shortened by 1 base and J by 6 bases, with 16 bases between the two germline ends. CDR1 and CDR2 from the germline V gene are SGHDT and YYEEEE. This CDR3 region has 15 residues. This CDR3 reads CASSLSLQGWQTQYF. Here the CDR3 DNA reads TGTGCCAGCAGCTTGAGTCTGCAGGGCTGGCAGACCCAGTACTTC.

This clonotype appeared a few times. V gene TRBV6-2 or TRBV6-3 combines with J gene TRBJ2-7, with D tentatively TRBD1 (6 bases). Per germline, CDR1 MNHEY and CDR2 SVGEGT. Trimming pared 10 bases from V and 5 bases from J, leaving 18 bases between. This CDR3 comprises 13 residues. CDR3: CATHGQMNHEQYV. For the CDR3, the DNA is TGTGCCACTCACGGACAGATGAACCACGAGCAGTACGTC.

The gene calls are TRBV20-1 and TRBJ1-2; no definite D call. This CDR3 contains 14 residues. CDR1 is DFQATT, CDR2 SNEGSKA, per germline (reference sequence). Between the trimmed V and J ends, which lost 0 bases and 1 base, there was a span of 9 bases. The CDR3 loop is CSARDLGGNYGYTF. The CDR3 nucleotides are TGCAGTGCTAGAGATCTGGGCGGTAACTATGGCTACACCTTC.

In nucleotides, the CDR3 is TGTGCCAGCAGTAGATGGGATCAGCCCCAGCATTTT. Its translation is CASSRWDQPQHF. The rearrangement joins TRBV12-3 or TRBV12-4 to TRBJ1-5; D is undetermined. The V end was cut by 5 bases, the J end by 5 bases, with 7 bases between. CDR3 size: 12 residues.

This chain connects TRBV4-3 to TRBJ2-7; 7 positions match TRBD2. The CDR3 spans 15 residues. Germline V gene lookup returns CDR1 LGHNA and CDR2 YSLEER. V lost 4 bases to trimming and J lost 1 base; unmatched junction nucleotides: 7. The CDR3 here is CASSLARTSSYEQYF. CDR3 DNA sequence: TGCGCCAGCAGCCTAGCCCGGACTAGTTCCTACGAGCAGTACTTC.

This rearrangement joins TRBV6-5 to TRBJ2-3; 9 bases agree with TRBD2. V was pared by 2 bases and J by 0 bases, with 6 bases of the junction left unmatched. This CDR3 region has 17 residues. From germline, CDR1 is MNHEY and CDR2 SVGAGI. The CDR3 coding sequence is TGTGCCAGCAGTTACGGGATAACTAGCGGGAGCACAGATACGCAGTATTTT. This gives the protein CASSYGITSGSTDTQYF.

This clonotype has more than one count but fewer than ten. The V call is TRBV20-1, the J call TRBJ2-1; 12 bases are shared with TRBD2. The junction had 6 bases not matched to a gene; V was cut back by 3 bases and J by 9 bases. CDR1 and CDR2 (germline): DFQATT, SNEGSKA (reference sequence). The CDR3 runs 14 residues. The CDR3 DNA follows: TGCAGTGCTAGGGGGACTAGCGGGCCGGGTGAGCAGTTCTTC. Translated: CSARGTSGPGEQFF.

The chain uses TRBV5-1 and TRBJ2-7, with 9 bases aligning to TRBD1. The CDR3 is made up of 15 amino acids. CDR1 and CDR2 (germline): SGHRS, YFSETQ. J was trimmed by 2 bases and V by 5 bases; bases with no gene match: 8. CDR3 coding DNA: TGCGCCAGCAGATTCACAAGGGACAGGGCCTACGAGCAGTACTTC. Translation: CASRFTRDRAYEQYF.

This sequence joins TRBV4-2 and TRBJ2-1; TRBD2 agrees at 9 bases. V shed 2 bases and J 2 bases; nucleotides not matched to a gene: 10. This CDR3 is built from 18 residues. The germline V gene encodes CDR1 LGHNA and CDR2 YNFKEQ. The CDR3 loop reads CASSQPLPAGGAYNEQFF. The CDR3 DNA sequence: TGTGCCAGCAGCCAACCGCTCCCAGCGGGAGGAGCCTACAATGAGCAGTTCTTC.

This clonotype was detected only a few times. The rearrangement joins TRBV10-2 to TRBJ2-7; a weak D match, TRBD2 (5 bases). Trimming pared 4 bases from V and 1 base from J, leaving 8 bases between. This CDR3 contains 13 residues. Germline lookup yields CDR1 WSHSY and CDR2 SAAADI. For the CDR3, the DNA is TGCGCCAGCAGTGCCACGGGGTCCTACGAGCAGTACGTC. Residues: CASSATGSYEQYV.

This clonotype was observed a few times. The CDR3 here is CASSYTSVQTQYF. The CDR3 region has the DNA TGTGCCAGCAGTTACACTAGCGTGCAGACCCAGTACTTC. The gene calls are TRBV6-5 and TRBJ2-5; TRBD2 agrees at 7 bases. The length of the CDR3 is 13 residues. V lost 2 bases to trimming and J lost 6 bases; unmatched junction nucleotides: 3. The germline V gene encodes CDR1 MNHEY and CDR2 SVGAGI.

V is TRBV5-3 and J is TRBJ2-3; no clear D gene. TRBV5-3 is noted as an ORF with a role that remains uncertain. The germline V and J ends were trimmed by 4 bases and 3 bases, with 18 bases remaining between them. The CDR3 totals 16 residues. The CDR3, as DNA: TGTGCCAGAAGCCTGGCGATCGAGGCGGAAACAGATACGCAGTATTTT. It translates to CARSLAIEAETDTQYF.

For the CDR3, the DNA is TGCAGTGCTGAGATCAGGAAGAGCTCCTACGAGCAGTACGTC. It encodes CSAEIRKSSYEQYV. This rearrangement joins TRBV20-1 to TRBJ2-7, with unresolved D. Germline CDR1 and CDR2: DFQATT and SNEGSKA (reference sequence). The V end lost 5 bases, the J end lost 0 bases, and 14 bases lay between the germline ends. The CDR3 spans 14 residues.

This clonotype was seen a few times. The V and J genes are TRBV29-1 and TRBJ2-1; D gene unclear. The CDR3 is 12 amino acids. From germline, CDR1 is SQVTM and CDR2 ANQGSEA. Trimming left V 3 bases short and J 5 bases short, with 8 bases between. CDR3 amino acids: CSVDSIDNEQFF. The CDR3 region has the DNA TGCAGCGTTGATAGCATCGACAATGAGCAGTTCTTC.

This clonotype was recorded a few times. The chain employs TRBV6-5 and TRBJ1-5; TRBD1 matches 9 bases. Per the germline V gene, CDR1 is MNHEY and CDR2 is SVGAGI. CDR3 length equals 15 residues. After removal of 5 bases from V and 6 bases from J, the junction contained 8 bases not matched to a gene. The DNA for the CDR3 is TGTGCCAGCAGTGGGTCCGGGACAGGGATTCAGCCCCAGCATTTT. Translated: CASSGSGTGIQPQHF.

Turning to this clonotype: An end of the junction does not agree with germline; a read error may underlie this. The chain uses TRBV4-2 and TRBJ1-1, with unresolved D. Germline V lookup: CDR1 LGHNA, CDR2 YNFKEQ. The CDR3 totals 15 residues. This CDR3 is CASSQDRGMNTEAFF. The CDR3 bases are TGTGCCAGCAGCCAAGATCGCGGTATGAACACTGAAGCTTTCTTC.

The chain couples TRBV29-1 to TRBJ2-1; D unclear. Trimming pared 7 bases from V and 5 bases from J, leaving 6 bases between. Germline V lookup: CDR1 SQVTM, CDR2 ANQGSEA. This CDR3 contains 10 residues. Here the CDR3 DNA reads TGCAGCGCCTGGGACAATGAGCAGTTCTTC. Translated, it gives CSAWDNEQFF.

This chain connects TRBV10-3 to TRBJ1-1; maybe TRBD1 (5 bases). CDR1 and CDR2 (germline): ENHRY, SYGVKD. Deletions cut 3 bases from V and 5 bases from J, with 10 bases between. CDR3 length: 13 amino acids. The CDR3 loop reads CAISDGGGTEAFF. As DNA, the CDR3 is TGTGCCATCAGTGATGGGGGAGGGACTGAAGCTTTCTTT.

The chain carries TRBV11-2 and TRBJ2-1; perhaps TRBD2 as D (6 bases). The V gene's germline CDR1 is SGHAT and CDR2 FQNNGV. V was pared by 6 bases and J by 6 bases, with 15 bases between. The CDR3 sequence is 14 residues long. The CDR3 loop is CASSQEVTSNEQFF. CDR3 nucleotide sequence: TGTGCCAGCAGTCAAGAGGTGACTAGCAATGAGCAGTTCTTC. The complete variable domain, with remaining parts taken from reference TRBV11-2 and TRBJ2-1, reads EAGVAQSPRYKIIEKRQSVAFWCNPISGHATLYWYQQILGQGPKLLIQFQNNGVVDDSQLPKDRFSAERLKGVDSTLKIQPAKLEDSAVYLCASSQEVTSNEQFFGPGTRLTVL.

The chain employs TRBV12-3 or TRBV12-4 and TRBJ1-2; 12 nucleotides align to TRBD1. The CDR3 extends over 14 amino acids. The J segment lost 8 bases and the V segment lost 6 bases, leaving 7 bases of the junction unmatched. The DNA for the CDR3 is TGTGCCAGCAGAGCTTCCGGGACAGGGGGCGGCTACACCTTC. Protein sequence: CASRASGTGGGYTF.

This clonotype was recorded a few times. The CDR3 sequence: CASSLMGTSGTDTQYF. In nucleotides, the CDR3 is TGTGCCAGCAGCTTGATGGGGACTAGCGGGACAGATACGCAGTATTTT. The genes are TRBV7-2 and TRBJ2-3; 12 bases align to TRBD2. This CDR3 comprises 16 residues. CDR1 is SGHTA and CDR2 is FQGNSA in the germline V gene. J lost 3 bases, V lost 3 bases, and 4 bases had no gene match.

V usage is TRBV12-3 or TRBV12-4 and J usage is TRBJ2-5, with a weak D call TRBD2 (5 bases). This CDR3 comprises 13 residues. The V gene lost 6 bases and the J gene lost 2 bases, with 10 bases spanning the gap. The CDR3 loop is CASSTSYQETQYF. CDR3 DNA: TGTGCCAGCAGCACTAGTTATCAAGAGACCCAGTACTTC.

The chain recombines TRBV6-2 or TRBV6-3 with TRBJ1-1, with a tentative D call TRBD1 (5 bases). CDR3 length: 14 residues. V shed 2 bases and J shed 10 bases, with 17 bases lying between them. In germline, CDR1 is MNHEY, CDR2 SVGEGT. In DNA form, the CDR3 reads TGTGCCAGCAGTTACCCCGGGACCCGTGGTGGAGCTTTCTTT. This gives the protein CASSYPGTRGGAFF.